This T cell receptor beta chain was sequenced in a study of circulating tumor DNA in untreated peripheral T-cell lymphoma (dated by TCRdb to about 2021). Tumor-specific TCR clonotypes were identified by sequencing baseline tumor tissue collected before treatment. Next-generation sequencing of T-cell receptor sequences was used to monitor peripheral T-cell lymphoma patients receiving frontline treatment on a trial. The investigation overall reported the following: Tumor-specific clonotypes were identified in about 78% of patients, with identification achieved from around 90% of baseline tissues and roughly 67% of baseline serum samples.

Notes on this clone: Its antigen is not yet known. Per-nucleotide qualities are absent, and no much larger clonotype sits a single base away.

The method was the immunoSEQ multiplex PCR assay. Here the immuneACCESS table is served through TCRdb, limited to in-frame sequences with V and J called. Missing clones are a known gap in these copies; in checked studies unresolved V genes cover under half, and the rest lacks a known reason. The sample yields 6,500 to 7,500 clones; approximately 77% were counted once. About 26% of the sample is in the top ten clones. The CDR3 goes from the cysteine to the phenylalanine over 15 residues. Left in the record is the CDR3 DNA by itself, 45 bases read in frame from the first base. According to the germline V gene, CDR1 reads MDHEN and CDR2 reads SYDVKM. The junction shows trimming of 2 bases on V and 1 base on J, plus 11 bases between the germline ends.

The sequence is built from TRBV28 and TRBJ2-5; no confident D gene assignment can be made. The origin of this receptor is a human donor with peripheral T-cell lymphoma. Sample: tumor tissue. The sequence in DNA is TGTGCCAGCAGTTTACCTCTGGGGTCCCAAGAGACCCAGTACTTC. Translated, it gives CASSLPLGSQETQYF. Reference TRBV28 and TRBJ2-5 proteins supply the regions before and after the CDR3; the full variable domain is: DVKVTQSSRYLVKRTGEKVFLECVQDMDHENMFWYRQDPGLGLRLIYFSYDVKMKEKGDIPEGYSVSREKKERFSLILESASTNQTSMYLCASSLPLGSQETQYFGPGTRLLVL.